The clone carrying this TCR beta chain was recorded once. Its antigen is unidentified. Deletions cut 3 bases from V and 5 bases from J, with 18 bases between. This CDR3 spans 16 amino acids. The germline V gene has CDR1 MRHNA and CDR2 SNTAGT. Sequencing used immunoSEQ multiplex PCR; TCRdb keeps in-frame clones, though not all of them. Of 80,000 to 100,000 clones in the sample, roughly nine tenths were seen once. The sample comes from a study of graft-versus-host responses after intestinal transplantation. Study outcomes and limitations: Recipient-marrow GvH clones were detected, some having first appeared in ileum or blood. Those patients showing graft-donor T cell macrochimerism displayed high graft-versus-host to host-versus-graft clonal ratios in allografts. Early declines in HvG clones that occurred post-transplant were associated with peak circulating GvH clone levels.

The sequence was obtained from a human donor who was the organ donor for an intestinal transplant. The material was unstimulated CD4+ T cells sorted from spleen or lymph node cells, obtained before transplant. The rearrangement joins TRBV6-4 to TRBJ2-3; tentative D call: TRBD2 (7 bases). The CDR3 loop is CASSEIGGARVDTQYF. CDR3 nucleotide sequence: TGTGCCAGCAGTGAAATAGGGGGGGCGCGGGTAGATACGCAGTATTTT.